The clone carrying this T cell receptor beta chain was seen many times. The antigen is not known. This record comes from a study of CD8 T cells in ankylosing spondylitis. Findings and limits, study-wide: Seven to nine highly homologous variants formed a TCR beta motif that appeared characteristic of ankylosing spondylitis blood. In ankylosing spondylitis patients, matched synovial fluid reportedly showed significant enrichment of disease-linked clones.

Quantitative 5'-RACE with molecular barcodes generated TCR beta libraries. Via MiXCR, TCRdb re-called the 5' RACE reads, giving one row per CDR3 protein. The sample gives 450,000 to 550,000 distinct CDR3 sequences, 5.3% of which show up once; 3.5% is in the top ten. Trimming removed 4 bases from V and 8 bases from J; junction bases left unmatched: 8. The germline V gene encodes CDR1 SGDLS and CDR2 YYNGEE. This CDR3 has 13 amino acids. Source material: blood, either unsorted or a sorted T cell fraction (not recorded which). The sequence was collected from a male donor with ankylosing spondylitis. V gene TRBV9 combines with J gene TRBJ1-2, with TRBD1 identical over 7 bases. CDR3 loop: CASSRQGLSGYTF. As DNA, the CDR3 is TGTGCCAGCAGCCGACAGGGTCTAAGCGGCTACACCTTC.